The TCR beta chain under discussion was sequenced for a study of blood T cells in healthy people across ages. A second about 6 to 11 cycle PCR used barcoded and J-beta primers. All samples gave at least 2.5 million CDR3-containing paired-end reads. TCRdb ran MiXCR on the 5' RACE reads and lists one entry per CDR3 protein. The sample has roughly 800,000 distinct CDR3 sequences, 55% to 75% seen once. The V end was cut by 0 bases, the J end by 3 bases, with 12 bases between. The CDR3 is made up of 14 amino acids. Germline values: CDR1 SQVTM, CDR2 ANQGSEA. The genes are TRBV29-1 and TRBJ2-7; no firm D call. This receptor was identified in a man aged 25-40 years in good health. The specimen was blood. The CDR3 nucleotides are TGCAGCGTTGAAGACCCGAGAGGTAGCTACGAGCAGTACTTC. Translated: CSVEDPRGSYEQYF.